This T cell receptor (beta chain) was sequenced for a study of blood T cells in healthy people across ages. The study, taken as a whole, reports: A greater number of naive CD4+ cells and higher diversity distinguished long-lived donors from aged donors. A roughly linear age-dependent decrease characterized TCR beta diversity per million T cells.

Peripheral blood was drawn, about 9.1 milliliters per donor. A second PCR, run for roughly 7 to 11 cycles, used a sample-barcoded 5' primer plus a J-beta primer mix. Every sample gave at least 2.5 million paired-end reads containing CDR3. TCRdb re-called the 5' RACE reads through MiXCR, storing one row per CDR3 protein. The repertoire holds about 1.6 million distinct CDR3 sequences, with around 35% as singletons. For this clonotype: Its antigen remains unknown.

Trimming stripped 5 bases from V and 5 bases from J, with 16 bases between. The CDR3 is 15 amino acids. Germline V lookup: CDR1 SGHTA, CDR2 FQGNSA. V and J are TRBV7-2 and TRBJ2-1, with a weak D call TRBD1 (5 bases). This clonotype was sampled from a woman aged 30 to 39 in good health. The material sequenced was blood. CDR3 sequence reads: CASSPQVGANNEQFF. Written as DNA, the CDR3 is TGTGCCAGCAGCCCTCAGGTTGGGGCCAACAATGAGCAGTTCTTC.